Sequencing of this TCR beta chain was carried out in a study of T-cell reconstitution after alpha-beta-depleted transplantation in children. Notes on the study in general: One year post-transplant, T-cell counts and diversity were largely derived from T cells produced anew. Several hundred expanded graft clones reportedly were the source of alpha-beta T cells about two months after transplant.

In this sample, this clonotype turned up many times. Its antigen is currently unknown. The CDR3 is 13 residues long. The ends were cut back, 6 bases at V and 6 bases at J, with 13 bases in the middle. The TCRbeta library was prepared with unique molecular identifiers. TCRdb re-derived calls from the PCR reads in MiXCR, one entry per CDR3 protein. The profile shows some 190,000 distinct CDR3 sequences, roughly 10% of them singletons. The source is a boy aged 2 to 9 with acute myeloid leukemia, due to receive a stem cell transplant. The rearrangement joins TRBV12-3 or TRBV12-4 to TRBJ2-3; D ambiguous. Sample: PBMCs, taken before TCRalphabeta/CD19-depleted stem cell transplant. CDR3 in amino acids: CASSPTDADTQYF. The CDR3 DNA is TGTGCCAGCAGCCCGACCGACGCGGATACGCAGTATTTT.